The T cell receptor (beta chain) under discussion was sequenced for a study of shared clonotypes between healthy human individuals. Study-wide results and limits: Inspection by rarefaction showed sorted-subset sequencing to be incomplete despite large depth. Researchers sampled only blood; tissue repertoires likely differ.

CD45RO-negative, CCR7-positively selected cells formed the naive CD8 fraction, excluding terminally differentiated effector memory CD45RA+ cells. CDR3 length equals 14 residues. CDR1 is SGHDN and CDR2 is FVKESK in the germline V gene. V was pared by 1 base and J by 3 bases, with 10 bases between. Evenly divided among several immunoSEQ plates was the genomic DNA of each subset. This table comes from immunoSEQ multiplex PCR, and its TCRdb copy is limited to in-frame clones, with some not included. This table holds about 2.1 million clones, around 95% found once. Comment on this clone: Its antigen is undetermined.

The chain recombines TRBV14 with TRBJ2-7; D is perhaps TRBD2 (5 bases). The sample consisted of naive CD8+ T cells from PBMCs. The source is a man between 18 and 29 years old in good health. Some clones in this sample may be carry-over from other donors' samples. The CDR3 here is CASSQVAGGYEQYF. DNA for the CDR3: TGTGCCAGCAGCCAAGTGGCGGGCGGCTACGAGCAGTACTTC.